The source of this TCR beta chain is a study of tumor-infiltrating lymphocytes in primary liver carcinoma. Study-level findings and limits: Tumors had a top-250-clone fraction that was significantly higher than blood (p = 0.039).

The V end lost 11 bases, the J end lost 2 bases, and 21 bases lay between the germline ends. This CDR3 has 15 residues. Germline V gives CDR1 LGHNA, CDR2 YNFKEQ. The authors took blood RNA from unsorted whole blood and also extracted germline DNA. To note about this clonotype: Its antigen is still unknown.

The template, roughly 510 ng total RNA, yielded TCR beta cDNA made with a constant-region primer. Investigators got TCR beta libraries out of three nested multiplex PCR rounds, done with slightly modified ARM-PCR. The two initial PCR rounds, approximately 10 cycles each, used TRBV1-TRBV30 forward and C-beta reverse primers. Via MiXCR, TCRdb re-called the multiplex PCR reads, giving one row per CDR3 protein. The sample contains some 320,000 distinct CDR3 sequences, roughly two thirds of which appear only once. This chain uses TRBV4-2 with TRBJ1-1; D is possibly TRBD1 (6 bases). The sample comprised peripheral blood. This receptor was taken from a man aged 35-49 years with primary liver carcinoma and hepatitis B virus infection. The CDR3 bases are TGTGCCGACAGCCATCAAAGACAGGAAAACACTGAAGCTTTCTTT. Protein product: CADSHQRQENTEAFF.